This T cell receptor beta chain was identified in a study of T-cell memory formation after mild COVID-19. This clonotype was picked up a small number of times. 5'RACE, which relied on constant-segment primers, yielded TCR alpha and TCR beta cDNA libraries carrying sample barcodes and UMIs. From the 5' RACE reads, TCRdb called clonotypes with MiXCR, one entry per CDR3 protein. This table has 50,000 or so distinct CDR3 sequences, 27% appearing once. The CDR3 covers 15 residues. V lost 5 bases and J lost 4, with 14 bases in between. Germline-derived CDR1 and CDR2 are SGHTA and FQGTGA. Sequenced: PBMCs or a T cell subset sorted from them (not recorded which). The chain has TRBV7-3 and TRBJ2-2; possibly TRBD2 for D (6 bases). The source is a man between 18 and 35 years old who had mild COVID-19 (a few samples of this study predate the infection). Cell type and time point are not known. CDR3 in DNA: TGTGCCAGCAGCCCGGGGGACCTGGTCACCGGGGAGCTGTTTTTT. Translated: CASSPGDLVTGELFF.